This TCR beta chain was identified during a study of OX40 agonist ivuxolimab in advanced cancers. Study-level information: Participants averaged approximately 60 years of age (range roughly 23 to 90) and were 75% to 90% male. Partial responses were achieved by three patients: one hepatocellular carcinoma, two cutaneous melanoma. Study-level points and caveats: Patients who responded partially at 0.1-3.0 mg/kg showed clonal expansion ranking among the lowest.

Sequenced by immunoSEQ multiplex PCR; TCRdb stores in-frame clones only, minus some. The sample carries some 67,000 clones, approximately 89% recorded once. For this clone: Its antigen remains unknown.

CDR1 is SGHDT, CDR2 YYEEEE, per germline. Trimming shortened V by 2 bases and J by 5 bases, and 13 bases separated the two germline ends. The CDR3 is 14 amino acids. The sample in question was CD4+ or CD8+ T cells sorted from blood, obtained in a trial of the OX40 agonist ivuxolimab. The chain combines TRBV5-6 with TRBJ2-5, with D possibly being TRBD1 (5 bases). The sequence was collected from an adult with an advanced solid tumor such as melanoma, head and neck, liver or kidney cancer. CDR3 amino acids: CASSFPGLRETQYF. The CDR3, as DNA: TGTGCCAGCAGCTTCCCAGGGCTACGGGAGACCCAGTACTTC.